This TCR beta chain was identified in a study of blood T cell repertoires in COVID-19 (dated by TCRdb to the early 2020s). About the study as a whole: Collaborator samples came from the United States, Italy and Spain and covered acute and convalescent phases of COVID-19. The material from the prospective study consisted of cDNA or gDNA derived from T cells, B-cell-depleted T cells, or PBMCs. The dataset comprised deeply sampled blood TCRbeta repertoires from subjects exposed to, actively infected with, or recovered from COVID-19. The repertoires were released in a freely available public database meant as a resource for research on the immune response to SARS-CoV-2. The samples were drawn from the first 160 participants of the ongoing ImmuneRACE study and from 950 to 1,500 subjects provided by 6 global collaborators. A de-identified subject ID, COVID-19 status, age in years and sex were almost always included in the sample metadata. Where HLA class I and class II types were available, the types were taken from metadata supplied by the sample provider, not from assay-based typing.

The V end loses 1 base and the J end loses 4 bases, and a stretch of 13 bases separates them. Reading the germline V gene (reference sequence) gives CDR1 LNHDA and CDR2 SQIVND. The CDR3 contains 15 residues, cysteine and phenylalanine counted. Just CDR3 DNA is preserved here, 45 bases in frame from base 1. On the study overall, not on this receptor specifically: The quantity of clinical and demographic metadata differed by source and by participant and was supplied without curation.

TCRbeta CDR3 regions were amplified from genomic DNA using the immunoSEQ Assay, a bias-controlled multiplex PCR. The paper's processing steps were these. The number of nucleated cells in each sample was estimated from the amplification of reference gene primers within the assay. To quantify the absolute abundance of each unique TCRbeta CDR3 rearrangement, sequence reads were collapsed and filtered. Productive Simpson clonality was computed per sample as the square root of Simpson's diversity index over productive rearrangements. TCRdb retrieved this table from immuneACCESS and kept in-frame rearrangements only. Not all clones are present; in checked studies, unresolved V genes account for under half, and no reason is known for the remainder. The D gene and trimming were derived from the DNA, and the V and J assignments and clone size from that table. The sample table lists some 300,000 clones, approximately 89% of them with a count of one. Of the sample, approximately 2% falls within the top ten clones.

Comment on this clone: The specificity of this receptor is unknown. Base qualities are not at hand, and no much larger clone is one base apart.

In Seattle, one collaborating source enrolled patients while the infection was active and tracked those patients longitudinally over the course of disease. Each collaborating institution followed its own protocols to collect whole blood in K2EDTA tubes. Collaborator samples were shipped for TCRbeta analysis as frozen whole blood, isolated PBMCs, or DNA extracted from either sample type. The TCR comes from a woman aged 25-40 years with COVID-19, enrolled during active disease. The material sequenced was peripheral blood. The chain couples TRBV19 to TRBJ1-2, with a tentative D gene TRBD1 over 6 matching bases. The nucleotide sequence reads TGTGCCAGTAGTATAGGCACCGGGACACTCTATGGCTACACCTTC. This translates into CASSIGTGTLYGYTF.